These 5 T cell receptor beta chains share one sample of origin, sequenced in a study of blood T cell repertoires in COVID-19. The method was immunoSEQ multiplex PCR; TCRdb's version includes in-frame clones alone and lacks a portion of them. Of 170,000 or so clones in the sample, about 86% were seen once. Source material: peripheral blood. The receptors were gathered from a woman aged 70-85 years with COVID-19, enrolled during active disease.

The chain uses TRBV30 and TRBJ1-5; D is unclear. CDR1 is GTSNPN and CDR2 is SVGIG in the germline V gene (reference sequence). V lost 2 bases, J lost 5 bases, and 16 bases lay in between. This CDR3 has 15 residues. The CDR3 DNA reads as TGTGCCTGGAGTTTTCGGGCCGCGGGTGATCAGCCCCAGCATTTT. Its protein product is CAWSFRAAGDQPQHF.

The V and J genes are TRBV30 and TRBJ1-3, with D possibly TRBD1 on 6 matching bases. The CDR3 totals 13 residues. Trimming removed 5 bases at V and 0 bases at J, with 8 bases between. The germline V gene has CDR1 GTSNPN and CDR2 SVGIG (reference sequence). DNA of the CDR3: TGTGCCTGGGACAGGAGCTCTGGAAACACCATATATTTT. The encoded protein is CAWDRSSGNTIYF.

This chain joins TRBV29-1 and TRBJ1-1, with 9 bases aligning to TRBD1. CDR3 length: 15 amino acids. J was trimmed by 2 bases and V by 4 bases; bases with no gene match: 8. In germline, CDR1 is SQVTM, CDR2 ANQGSEA. The DNA of the CDR3 is TGCAGCGTTGGGCCGGGGGGACAGGGTAACACTGAAGCTTTCTTT. Its translation is CSVGPGGQGNTEAFF.

This sequence joins TRBV4-1 and TRBJ1-4; tentative D call: TRBD1 (5 bases). The germline V gene has CDR1 MGHRA and CDR2 YSYEKL. This CDR3 contains 17 residues. Trimming cost V 2 bases and J 0 bases, with 13 bases left between them. CDR3 nucleotide sequence: TGCGCCAGCAGCCAATATCAGGGTCCCTCAACTAATGAAAAACTGTTTTTT. This encodes CASSQYQGPSTNEKLFF.

This clone showed up just a few times. J is TRBJ2-2 and V is TRBV29-1; 13 bases agree with TRBD2. This CDR3 has 17 amino acids. V was clipped by 0 bases and J by 2 bases; unmatched bases: 3. In germline, CDR1 is SQVTM, CDR2 ANQGSEA. CDR3 sequence: CSVEDWTSGSNTGELFF. CDR3 sequence (DNA): TGCAGCGTTGAAGATTGGACTAGCGGGAGCAACACCGGGGAGCTGTTTTTT.